These 3 T cell receptor beta chains share one sample of origin, sequenced in a study of blood T cell repertoires in COVID-19. Only in-frame clones appear in the TCRdb table, and some are missing; sequencing was by immunoSEQ multiplex PCR. The repertoire holds some 150,000 clones, with 85% to 90% as singletons. The sequenced sample was PBMCs or T cells enriched from blood (not recorded which). The receptors come from a woman aged 30 to 39 with acute COVID-19.

This chain connects TRBV9 to TRBJ2-3, with D possibly TRBD1 on 6 matching bases. This CDR3 is 13 amino acids long. Germline V gives CDR1 SGDLS, CDR2 YYNGEE. Trimming pared 0 bases from V and 5 bases from J, leaving 7 bases between. The DNA for the CDR3 is TGTGCCAGCAGCGTAGGGGGGCTAGATACGCAGTATTTT. Protein sequence: CASSVGGLDTQYF.

V gene TRBV28 combines with J gene TRBJ2-4; a weak D match, TRBD1 (8 bases). Trimming cost V 8 bases and J 3 bases, with 20 bases left between them. The germline V gene encodes CDR1 MDHEN and CDR2 SYDVKM. The CDR3 is 16 amino acids. CDR3 residues: CASFTGGGRGKNIQYF. The CDR3 DNA is TGTGCCAGCTTTACAGGGGGAGGGAGAGGCAAAAACATTCAGTACTTC.

This clone is a singleton in its sample. The genes are TRBV28 and TRBJ1-5; D is unresolved. Trimming cost V 4 bases and J 7 bases, with 8 bases left between them. Germline V gene data show CDR1 as MDHEN and CDR2 as SYDVKM. The CDR3 runs 12 residues. The DNA of the CDR3 is TGTGCCAGCAGTTATAGCGGACAGCCCCAGCATTTT. It codes for CASSYSGQPQHF. The full variable domain, its missing parts supplied by reference TRBV28 and TRBJ1-5, is DVKVTQSSRYLVKRTGEKVFLECVQDMDHENMFWYRQDPGLGLRLIYFSYDVKMKEKGDIPEGYSVSREKKERFSLILESASTNQTSMYLCASSYSGQPQHFGDGTRLSIL.